The present entry profiles one T cell receptor (beta chain) with its context. This clone was seen more than once but under ten times. Its target antigen remains unknown. No base quality information exists; no much larger clone differs at one position. The sample belongs to a study of blood T cell repertoires in COVID-19 (dated by TCRdb to about 2020). For the study in its entirety: Samples covering the acute and convalescent phases of COVID-19 were provided by collaborators in the United States, Italy and Spain. The material from the prospective study consisted of cDNA or gDNA derived from T cells, B-cell-depleted T cells, or PBMCs. Subjects who had been exposed to COVID-19, were actively infected with it, or had recovered from it provided the deeply sampled blood TCRbeta repertoires that made up the dataset. The repertoires were made available in a free public database intended to serve as a resource for research on the immune response to SARS-CoV-2. The samples were drawn from the first 160 participants of the ongoing ImmuneRACE study and from about 1,200 subjects provided by 6 global collaborators. The sample metadata nearly always contained a de-identified subject ID, COVID-19 status, age in years and sex. Where available, HLA class I and class II types were taken from metadata supplied by the sample provider and were not determined by assay-based typing. What the authors observed across the whole study: The amount of clinical and demographic metadata varied by source and participant and was provided uncurated.

Compared with germline, V lacks 6 bases and J lacks 4 bases; bases without a gene match: 0. For CDR1 and CDR2, the germline V gene (reference sequence) lists DFQATT and SNEGSKA. From cysteine to phenylalanine, the CDR3 is 11 amino acids long. Left in the record is the CDR3 DNA by itself, 33 bases read in frame from the first base. In the prospective study, participants were about 18 to 100 years old, resided in fewer than 25 geographic areas of the United States, and were enrolled through a virtual design. Cohort assignment in the prospective study relied on participant-reported clinical history from a screening survey and a study questionnaire. In the prospective study, whole blood, serum and a nasopharyngeal or oropharyngeal swab were collected from each participant by mobile phlebotomists. Participants in the prospective study had the option to provide additional blood draws and questionnaires over a roughly two-month period. Before DNA extraction, blood samples from the prospective study were shipped at room temperature or frozen.

The immunoSEQ Assay, a bias-controlled multiplex PCR, was used to amplify TCRbeta CDR3 regions from genomic DNA. The original methods were these. The number of nucleated cells in each sample was estimated from the amplification of reference gene primers within the assay. To quantify the absolute abundance of each unique TCRbeta CDR3 rearrangement, sequence reads were collapsed and filtered. For each sample, productive Simpson clonality was calculated by taking the square root of Simpson's diversity index across productive rearrangements. TCRdb mirrors the immuneACCESS table, restricted to in-frame sequences. Some clones are absent from its copies; in checked studies, under half trace to an unresolved V gene, and the reason for the others is unknown. Clone size and the V and J calls come from that table; the DNA yielded D and trimming. This sample lists 250,000 to 300,000 clones; about 86% were detected once. The ten largest clones capture approximately 4.3% of the sample.

The receptor was derived from a man aged 25-45 years with acute COVID-19. The sample was PBMCs or T cells enriched from blood (not recorded which). Rearrangement joined TRBV20-1 to TRBJ1-1; 9 bases in the middle match TRBD1. The CDR3 in this case is CSAGQGTEAFF. The DNA sequence is TGCAGTGCGGGACAGGGCACTGAAGCTTTCTTT.